This T cell receptor (beta chain) is drawn from a study of blood T cell repertoires in COVID-19. Study-level background: The origin of the acute and convalescent COVID-19 samples was the United States, Italy and Spain. T cells, B-cell-depleted T cells, or PBMCs provided the cDNA or gDNA that served as material.

Germline V gives CDR1 MNHNY, CDR2 SVGAGI (reference sequence). V was cut by 7 bases and J by 6 bases, with 19 bases left in between. The CDR3 consists of 14 residues. Original data processing: Cell counts per sample came from amplifying reference gene primers. Measured with immunoSEQ multiplex PCR; TCRdb has only the in-frame clones, and not every one. The V and J calls and clone size come from that table; D and trimming were worked out from the DNA. The sample yields 55,000 to 80,000 clones, around 80% seen once. The TCR originated in a man in his 60s with acute or convalescent COVID-19. Material for sequencing was peripheral blood. The chain links TRBV6-6 to TRBJ2-7, with D perhaps TRBD1 (5 bases). The CDR3 protein is CASMYGAPLTEQYF. The CDR3 DNA follows: TGTGCCAGCATGTATGGGGCTCCCCTCACCGAGCAGTACTTC.